A selection of T cell receptor beta chains follows, all from one sample in a study of identical twins. One entry per CDR3 protein results from TCRdb running MiXCR on the 5' RACE reads. The sample has over 200,000 distinct CDR3 sequences, over 5.5% seen once; the top ten hold approximately 14%. The sample was also reused in another study, on T cells expressing NK-cell markers.

Sequenced sample: CD8+ T cells sorted from blood. Receptors originate from a young woman in good health. CDR3s include the opening cysteine and the closing phenylalanine or tryptophan. The order of the fields is J gene, V gene, D gene, clone size, CDR3 length, CDR3 DNA, CDR3 protein. D genes are given only for firm matches. Not every row has a clone size; where given, it reads once, few, many or a size class.

TRBJ2-1,TRBV7-2,.,few,15,TGTGCCAGCAGCTTAGTCACTAGCAGTAACAATGAGCAGTTCTTC,CASSLVTSSNNEQFF
TRBJ2-5,TRBV7-9,TRBD1,.,12,TGTGCCAGCAGACAGGGGCAAGAGACCCAGTACTTC,CASRQGQETQYF
TRBJ2-5,TRBV5-4,TRBD1,.,16,TGTGCCAGCAGCCCGACAGGGACAGGGATTTTAGAGACCCAGTACTTC,CASSPTGTGILETQYF
TRBJ2-3,TRBV7-2,TRBD2,few,17,TGTGCCAGCAGCTTAGCGGTAGCGGGGACCATCACAGATACGCAGTATTTT,CASSLAVAGTITDTQYF
TRBJ1-1,TRBV4-2,.,.,16,TGTGCCAGCAGCCCCCGGCCGTCAGATATGAACACTGAAGCTTTCTTT,CASSPRPSDMNTEAFF
TRBJ1-1,TRBV11-3,.,.,16,TGTGCCAGCAGCTTAGGGGCCTTCACTGGCAACACTGAAGCTTTCTTT,CASSLGAFTGNTEAFF
TRBJ2-7,TRBV27,.,few,13,TGTGCCAGCAAAGACCCCGACTCCTACGAGCAGTACTTC,CASKDPDSYEQYF
TRBJ2-7,TRBV29-1,TRBD2,few,14,TGCAGCGTTGTTTTAGCGGGGGGACCCTACGAGCAGTACTTC,CSVVLAGGPYEQYF
TRBJ2-4,TRBV5-6,.,few,12,TGTGCCAGCAGCTCCATGGGGGGCCGGACGTACTTC,CASSSMGGRTYF
TRBJ2-2,TRBV12-3/TRBV12-4,TRBD1,few,16,TGTGCCAGCAGTCCCCGGGACAGGGGGTGGACCGGGGAGCTGTTTTTT,CASSPRDRGWTGELFF
TRBJ2-4,TRBV29-1,.,few,12,TGCAGCGTTGCTGACAATATAGCATATCAGTACTTC,CSVADNIAYQYF
TRBJ2-1,TRBV20-1,TRBD2,many,14,TGCAGTGCTGAAACACTAGCGGGTTACAATGAGCAGTTCTTC,CSAETLAGYNEQFF
TRBJ1-4,TRBV12-3/TRBV12-4,.,.,15,TGTGCCAGCAGTTTGGTGGGGGGAGTCGGAGAAAAACTGTTTTTT,CASSLVGGVGEKLFF
TRBJ2-1,TRBV9,.,few,15,TGTGCCAGCAGCGGTTCGGACTTCGCCTACAATGAGCAGTTCTTC,CASSGSDFAYNEQFF
TRBJ2-1,TRBV9,TRBD2,few,15,TGTGCCAGCAGCGTAGGCGGGAGCCCCCACAATGAGCAGTTCTTC,CASSVGGSPHNEQFF
TRBJ2-3,TRBV12-3/TRBV12-4,.,.,14,TGTGCCAGCAGTCTCGGGGTCATCACAGATACGCAGTATTTT,CASSLGVITDTQYF
TRBJ2-1,TRBV4-3,TRBD2,.,15,TGCGCCAGCAGCCATAGACTAGCGGGAGTGTGGGAGCAGTTCTTC,CASSHRLAGVWEQFF
TRBJ2-2,TRBV5-1,.,many,12,TGCGCCAGCAGCGACGGGTCCGGGGAGCTGTTTTTT,CASSDGSGELFF
TRBJ2-2,TRBV6-5,.,many,15,TGTGCCAGCAGTTACGGGGAGACCTCCACCGGGGAGCTGTTTTTT,CASSYGETSTGELFF
TRBJ2-2,TRBV7-9,.,.,14,TGTGCCAGCAGCTTACCCCTCGCGCCCGGGGAGCTGTTTTTT,CASSLPLAPGELFF
TRBJ2-7,TRBV10-3,TRBD1,many,14,TGTGCCATCGAGGACAGGGGAAGTTCCTACGAGCAGTACTTC,CAIEDRGSSYEQYF
TRBJ2-7,TRBV27,.,.,14,TGTGCCAGCAGTTTAGGGGTCAGACCCTACGAGCAGTACTTC,CASSLGVRPYEQYF
TRBJ2-7,TRBV7-2,.,few,16,TGTGCCAGCAGCCTCCCATCCGGGACGGACCGACGCGAGCAGTACTTC,CASSLPSGTDRREQYF
TRBJ2-1,TRBV20-1,TRBD2,.,14,TGCAGTGCTAGCCGGGGGGACTACTACAATGAGCAGTTCTTC,CSASRGDYYNEQFF
TRBJ1-5,TRBV7-8,.,.,17,TGTGCCAGCAGCTTAGGGGCAGGGGAGAAGGGCAATCAGCCCCAGCATTTT,CASSLGAGEKGNQPQHF
TRBJ2-5,TRBV27,.,.,12,TGTGCCAGCCAAGACTACCGAGAGACCCAGTACTTC,CASQDYRETQYF
TRBJ2-1,TRBV11-2,TRBD2,many,18,TGTGCCAGCAGCTTAGGAAGGACTAGCGGGAGTCTCTGGAATGAGCAGTTCTTC,CASSLGRTSGSLWNEQFF
TRBJ2-1,TRBV2,TRBD2,few,13,TGTGCCACTAGCGGGGGGGACTACAATGAGCAGTTCTTC,CATSGGDYNEQFF
TRBJ2-3,TRBV5-6,.,.,18,TGTGCCAGCAGCTTGAGAAGAAACGGGCAGAGGGACACAGATACGCAGTATTTT,CASSLRRNGQRDTDTQYF
TRBJ2-5,TRBV27,.,many,13,TGTGCCAGCAGTTCCGTCCTCCAAGAGACCCAGTACTTC,CASSSVLQETQYF
TRBJ2-1,TRBV20-1,TRBD1,.,14,TGCAGTGCTAGACCGGGACAGGGTTACAATGAGCAGTTCTTC,CSARPGQGYNEQFF
TRBJ2-3,TRBV12-3/TRBV12-4,.,.,14,TGTGCCAGCAGTTTAATCGGCCCCACAGATACGCAGTATTTT,CASSLIGPTDTQYF
TRBJ1-2,TRBV14,.,few,13,TGTGCCAGCAAAAGGATGCTAAACTATGGCTACACCTTC,CASKRMLNYGYTF
TRBJ1-2,TRBV7-9,TRBD1,many,15,TGTGCCAGCAGCTTGGGGGACAGGTACATCTCTGGCTACACCTTC,CASSLGDRYISGYTF
TRBJ1-6,TRBV5-5,.,few,12,TGTGCCAGCAGGCAGGGGTTGGCACCCCTCCACTTT,CASRQGLAPLHF
TRBJ2-5,TRBV19,.,.,13,TGTGCCACCCAAGGGAAGTACCAAGAGACCCAGTACTTC,CATQGKYQETQYF
TRBJ2-2,TRBV12-3/TRBV12-4,.,many,14,TGTGCCAGCAGCGGACTACCGAACACCGGGGAGCTGTTTTTT,CASSGLPNTGELFF
TRBJ2-5,TRBV11-2,TRBD2,few,16,TGTGCCAGCAGCAAAATCCGACTAGCAGGAGGAGAGACCCAGTACTTC,CASSKIRLAGGETQYF
TRBJ1-1,TRBV29-1,TRBD1,.,16,TGCAGCGTTGTTTCCAGTTTGGACAGGGGCTTGGGTGAAGCTTTCTTT,CSVVSSLDRGLGEAFF
TRBJ1-3,TRBV18,.,few,15,TGTGCCAGCTCACCGTACAGTAGCTCTGGAAACACCATATATTTT,CASSPYSSSGNTIYF
TRBJ1-4,TRBV6-1,.,many,15,TGTGCCACCGGGCAGGGGATCGGAACTAATGAAAAACTGTTTTTT,CATGQGIGTNEKLFF
TRBJ1-5,TRBV7-8,TRBD1,.,14,TGTGCCAGCAGCCGAGACAGGGGGCGTCAGCCCCAGCATTTT,CASSRDRGRQPQHF
TRBJ2-7,TRBV6-2/TRBV6-3,.,few,15,TGTGCCAGCAGTGAGACAGCATCCCTGGCCTACGAGCAGTACTTC,CASSETASLAYEQYF
TRBJ2-3,TRBV7-9,TRBD2,few,17,TGTGCCAGCAGCACCGGGGGTAGCGGGAGGGCCTCAGATACGCAGTATTTT,CASSTGGSGRASDTQYF